Below are 6 T cell receptor beta chains sequenced from a single sample in a study of CD8+ T cells in alopecia areata. Treatment specified: oral pan-JAK inhibitor, 5-10 mg twice daily. TCR sequencing used cDNA made by reverse transcription of extracted RNA. Assay used: immunoSEQ multiplex PCR; TCRdb lists only in-frame clones, some missing. The sample comprises fewer than 250,000 clones, about 65% of which are singletons, and under 1.5% rests with the top ten. The sequencing used CD4+ T cells sorted from blood, collected at week 49, from a patient treated with tofacitinib. The receptors here all came from a human donor with alopecia areata.

The chain joins TRBV25-1 to TRBJ1-6; D call uncertain. This CDR3 has 14 residues. Per germline, CDR1 MGHDK and CDR2 SYGVNS. V was shortened by 2 bases and J by 8 bases, with 10 bases between the two germline ends. The CDR3 DNA reads TGTGCCAGCAGTGAACTACAGAGGGATTCACCCCTCCACTTT. It codes for CASSELQRDSPLHF.

The chain combines TRBV29-1 with TRBJ1-2; D ambiguous. Germline loops: CDR1 SQVTM, CDR2 ANQGSEA. Trimming left V 3 bases short and J 3 bases short, with 11 bases between. The length of the CDR3 is 13 residues. The CDR3 here is CSVEDPDDYGYTF. CDR3 DNA sequence: TGCAGCGTTGAGGATCCGGACGACTATGGCTACACCTTC. Supplemented by reference TRBV29-1 and TRBJ1-2, the full variable domain reads SAVISQKPSRDICQRGTSLTIQCQVDSQVTMMFWYRQQPGQSLTLIATANQGSEATYESGFVIDKFPISRPNLTFSTLTVSNMSPEDSSIYLCSVEDPDDYGYTFGSGTRLTVV.

This chain links TRBV30 with TRBJ2-2; maybe TRBD2 (6 bases). This CDR3 contains 13 residues. Germline values: CDR1 GTSNPN, CDR2 SVGIG (reference sequence). The V gene lost 6 bases and the J gene lost 6 bases, with 14 bases spanning the gap. The chain's CDR3 is CACVVLAPGELFF. CDR3 nucleotides: TGTGCCTGCGTAGTACTAGCTCCCGGGGAGCTGTTTTTT.

V is TRBV9 and J is TRBJ1-2, with 8 nucleotides matching TRBD1. J lost 3 bases, V lost 0 bases, and 7 bases had no gene match. From germline, CDR1 is SGDLS and CDR2 YYNGEE. The CDR3 spans 16 residues. CDR3 region: CASSVDRGTGYYGYTF. The CDR3 nucleotides are TGTGCCAGCAGCGTAGACAGGGGGACGGGATACTATGGCTACACCTTC.

The chain employs TRBV29-1 and TRBJ2-3; 16 nucleotides align to TRBD2. CDR1 and CDR2 from the germline V gene are SQVTM and ANQGSEA. This CDR3 spans 16 amino acids. Unmatched junction bases numbered 2, after V lost 3 bases and J lost 2 bases. This chain's CDR3 is CSVEGLAGGPTDTQYF. CDR3 nucleotides: TGCAGCGTTGAGGGACTAGCGGGGGGGCCCACAGATACGCAGTATTTT.

The gene calls are TRBV14 and TRBJ1-1, with D perhaps matching TRBD1 (5 bases). The germline V gene encodes CDR1 SGHDN and CDR2 FVKESK. The CDR3 is made up of 14 amino acids. Deletions cut 1 base from V and 5 bases from J, with 11 bases between. The CDR3 DNA reads TGTGCCAGCAGCCAAGCTCGCGGGGGTACTGAAGCTTTCTTT. It encodes CASSQARGGTEAFF.